A selection of T cell receptor beta chains follows, all from one sample in a study of T cell repertoires in cytomegalovirus infection. TCRdb re-derived calls from the reads in MiXCR, one entry per CDR3 protein. The sample includes roughly 700,000 distinct CDR3 sequences, around 31% seen only once; the top ten take 15% to 20%. These receptors have no known antigen. The specimen was cultured PBMCs, collected from culture after CMV antigen stimulation. The receptor set was obtained from a human donor in good health (CMV status not recorded). Some clones in this sample may be carry-over from other donors' samples. Both conserved end residues are part of each CDR3. Fields, in order: V gene, clone size, J gene, D gene, CDR3 DNA, CDR3 protein. D genes are given only for firm matches. A row's size may be missing; if present it is once, few, many or a size class.

TRBV7-9	-	TRBJ2-1	-	TGTGCCAGCAGCACCGGACTCGGGAATGAGCAGTTCTTC	CASSTGLGNEQFF
TRBV12-3/TRBV12-4	-	TRBJ2-7	-	TGTGCCAGCAGACGGTTGGGGGGGGCATACGAGCAGTACTTC	CASRRLGGAYEQYF
TRBV20-1	-	TRBJ1-1	-	TGCAGTGCTAGATCCCTTAGAAAGCGAAGGAACACTGAAGCTTTCTTT	CSARSLRKRRNTEAFF
TRBV4-1	few	TRBJ1-1	TRBD1	TGCGCCAGCAGCCAGCCCCCGACAGGGTTTACTGAAGCTTTCTTT	CASSQPPTGFTEAFF
TRBV2	many	TRBJ2-7	TRBD1	TGTGCCAGCTCCGGACAGGGCTACGAGCAGTACTTC	CASSGQGYEQYF
TRBV7-8	few	TRBJ2-3	-	TGTGCCAGCAGCTTAATGGGCCAGGGGAAAGATACGCAGTATTTT	CASSLMGQGKDTQYF
TRBV12-3/TRBV12-4	-	TRBJ2-2	-	TGTGCCAGCAGTTTGATCGGACAGCCGTACACCGGGGAGCTGTTTTTT	CASSLIGQPYTGELFF
TRBV7-9	-	TRBJ1-2	TRBD1	TGTGCCAGCAGCATCCGGACAGGGGATTATGGCTACACCTTC	CASSIRTGDYGYTF
TRBV7-9	many	TRBJ2-5	-	TGTGCCAGCAGCGGAGGGGAGCGCCAAGAGACCCAGTACTTC	CASSGGERQETQYF
TRBV28	-	TRBJ1-6	TRBD1	TGTGCCAGCTCGAACCCGGGACAGAATAATTCACCCCTCCACTTT	CASSNPGQNNSPLHF
TRBV4-1	-	TRBJ1-1	-	TGCGCCAGCAGCCACAATATGAACACTGAAGCTTTCTTT	CASSHNMNTEAFF
TRBV28	-	TRBJ2-3	TRBD2	TGTGCCAGCAGCCCTGGGACTAGCGGGGCGAACACAGATACGCAGTATTTT	CASSPGTSGANTDTQYF
TRBV5-1	-	TRBJ1-1	TRBD1	TGCGCCAGCAGCTCGACACCGGGACAGGGGAACACTGAAGCTTTCTTT	CASSSTPGQGNTEAFF
TRBV6-4	-	TRBJ2-7	-	TGTGCCAGCACGGGCAGGGGATTCCTTAATCAGTACTTC	CASTGRGFLNQYF
TRBV7-9	-	TRBJ2-5	TRBD2	TGTGCCAGCAGCCCCCAAGGACTAGCAGAGACCCAGTACTTC	CASSPQGLAETQYF
TRBV28	-	TRBJ2-3	-	TGTGCCAGCAGGCCCGGGACTTCAGATACGCAGTATTTT	CASRPGTSDTQYF
TRBV19	-	TRBJ1-2	-	TGTGCCAGTAGTACCCAACAGAGTTCCTATGGCTACACCTTC	CASSTQQSSYGYTF
TRBV5-3	-	TRBJ2-3	-	TGTGCCAGCAGCTTGGGCGGGGGCGGCGGCACAGATACGCAGTATTTT	CASSLGGGGGTDTQYF
TRBV7-2	many	TRBJ2-7	TRBD2	TGTGCCAGCAGCTTAGTTCCCCTAGCGGGGGCGGACTCTTTC	CASSLVPLAGADSF
TRBV6-6	-	TRBJ2-7	TRBD2	TGTGCCAGCAACTCAAGAGGGAGCGGGGGGAAGTACGAGCAGTACTTC	CASNSRGSGGKYEQYF
TRBV19	few	TRBJ1-1	-	TGTGCCAGTAGTATAGATGACAGAATTAGCACTGAAGCTTTCTTT	CASSIDDRISTEAFF
TRBV7-6	few	TRBJ1-4	TRBD1	TGTGCCAGCAGCTTAGATGTGGACAGGGATGGAAAACTGTTTTTT	CASSLDVDRDGKLFF
TRBV7-2	many	TRBJ2-3	TRBD2	TGTGCCAGCACCCCTGGACTAGCGGGGGGGAATTTTCTAGATACGCAGTATTTT	CASTPGLAGGNFLDTQYF
TRBV4-3	-	TRBJ2-1	-	TGCGCCAGCAGCCAACAACCATACGCCTACAATGAGCAGTTCTTC	CASSQQPYAYNEQFF
TRBV6-5	few	TRBJ1-2	-	TGTGCCAGCAGTTACGAATGGGGTGGCTATGGCTACACCTTC	CASSYEWGGYGYTF
TRBV4-1	-	TRBJ2-1	TRBD2	TGCGCCAGCAGCCAAGATTATATCCTAGCGGGGGGCCACAACAATGAGCAGTTCTTC	CASSQDYILAGGHNNEQFF
TRBV7-2	-	TRBJ1-2	-	TGTGCCAGCACCGGAGCGCTTTATAACTATGGCTACACCTTC	CASTGALYNYGYTF
TRBV7-9	-	TRBJ1-4	-	TGTGCCAGCAGCCTATGGACGGCAACTAATGAAAAACTGTTTTTT	CASSLWTATNEKLFF
TRBV7-6	few	TRBJ2-2	TRBD2	TGTGCCAGCAGCCCATCGATACCGGGACTAGCGTACACCGGGGAGCTGTTTTTT	CASSPSIPGLAYTGELFF
TRBV20-1	-	TRBJ2-1	TRBD2	TGCAGTGCTAGACTAGCGGGAGGAAGTCGCTACAATGAGCAGTTCTTC	CSARLAGGSRYNEQFF
TRBV12-3/TRBV12-4	-	TRBJ1-1	-	TGTGCCAGCAGTTTAGGCCAGGGGCGTGAAGCTTTCTTT	CASSLGQGREAFF
TRBV11-2	-	TRBJ1-1	-	TGTGCCAGCACAAAATACGAGAACACTGAAGCTTTCTTT	CASTKYENTEAFF
TRBV7-2	many	TRBJ2-1	-	TGTGCCAGCACAAACGGACCCTCCTACAATGAGCAGTTCTTC	CASTNGPSYNEQFF
TRBV12-3/TRBV12-4	-	TRBJ2-1	-	TGTGCCAGCAGTTCCCGACTACCAGGCAATGAGCAGTTCTTC	CASSSRLPGNEQFF
TRBV19	-	TRBJ2-1	TRBD2	TGTGCCAGTAGTATAAAACTAGCGGGAGGGAACAATGAGCAGTTCTTC	CASSIKLAGGNNEQFF
TRBV3-1	-	TRBJ1-4	-	TGTGCCAGCAGTCCCTCCGGACAGCCTAATGAAAAACTGTTTTTT	CASSPSGQPNEKLFF
TRBV27	few	TRBJ2-3	-	TGTGCCAGCAGTTTATCGATCCAACTAGCAAATACGCAGTATTTT	CASSLSIQLANTQYF
TRBV7-9	-	TRBJ2-1	TRBD1	TGTGCCAGCAGCTTATTGGACAGGGGGACCTACAATGAGCAGTTCTTC	CASSLLDRGTYNEQFF
TRBV4-1	-	TRBJ2-3	TRBD2	TGCGCCAGCAGCCTGAAGTATATAGCGGGGGGGCCTCTAGATACGCAGTATTTT	CASSLKYIAGGPLDTQYF
TRBV7-2	many	TRBJ2-7	-	TGTGCCAGCAGCTTTGGACTCCCAGGATCAACCTACGAGCAGTACTTC	CASSFGLPGSTYEQYF
TRBV7-2	many	TRBJ2-7	-	TGTGCCAGCAGCTCGAGTGAATACGAGCAGTACTTC	CASSSSEYEQYF
TRBV4-1	-	TRBJ2-1	TRBD2	TGCGCCAGCAGCCCCTATATCACCGGGACTAGTGGTGGCAATGAGCAGTTCTTC	CASSPYITGTSGGNEQFF
TRBV7-2	many	TRBJ1-1	-	TGTGCCAGCAGCTTCCTGGCGTCGGACACTGAAGCTTTCTTT	CASSFLASDTEAFF
TRBV28	few	TRBJ1-5	-	TGTGCCAGCAGTAATCCGAGGGTTCAGCCCCAGCATTTT	CASSNPRVQPQHF
TRBV2	-	TRBJ2-1	-	TGTGCCAGCAGTGATCATCTCAATGAGCAGTTCTTC	CASSDHLNEQFF
TRBV12-3/TRBV12-4	-	TRBJ1-1	-	TGTGCCAGCACCCTTCACAGGGCGCTAAACACTGAAGCTTTCTTT	CASTLHRALNTEAFF
TRBV2	-	TRBJ1-5	TRBD1	TGTGCCAGCCTCCTAGGACAGGAAGATCAGCCCCAGCATTTT	CASLLGQEDQPQHF
TRBV7-2	once	TRBJ2-1	TRBD2	TGTGCCAGCAGGCCTACTAGCGGGAGTTTTGGTGAGCAGTTCTTC	CASRPTSGSFGEQFF
TRBV19	few	TRBJ2-7	-	TGTGCCAGTAGTACCACCCTTGGAATGGGCTACGAGCAGTACTTC	CASSTTLGMGYEQYF
TRBV18	-	TRBJ2-7	TRBD1	TGTGCCAGCTCAGGGACAGGGGATGCCGAGCAGTACTTC	CASSGTGDAEQYF
TRBV5-1	-	TRBJ2-3	TRBD1	TGCGCCAGCAGCTTCGGGACAGGTTATTCTAGCACAGATACGCAGTATTTT	CASSFGTGYSSTDTQYF
TRBV11-2	-	TRBJ2-1	TRBD2	TGTGCCAGCAGCTTAGTGGGACTAGCGGATTCCTACAATGAGCAGTTCTTC	CASSLVGLADSYNEQFF
TRBV24-1	few	TRBJ2-6	-	TGTGCCACCAGTGATTCAGAGCCGATCTCTGGGGCCAACGTCCTGACTTTC	CATSDSEPISGANVLTF
TRBV10-3	few	TRBJ2-7	-	TGTGCCATCAGTGCCGGGACGTCCTACGAGCAGTACTTC	CAISAGTSYEQYF
TRBV5-1	once	TRBJ2-6	TRBD2	TGCGCCAGCACCATAGCGGGTGGGGCCAACGTCCTGACTTTC	CASTIAGGANVLTF